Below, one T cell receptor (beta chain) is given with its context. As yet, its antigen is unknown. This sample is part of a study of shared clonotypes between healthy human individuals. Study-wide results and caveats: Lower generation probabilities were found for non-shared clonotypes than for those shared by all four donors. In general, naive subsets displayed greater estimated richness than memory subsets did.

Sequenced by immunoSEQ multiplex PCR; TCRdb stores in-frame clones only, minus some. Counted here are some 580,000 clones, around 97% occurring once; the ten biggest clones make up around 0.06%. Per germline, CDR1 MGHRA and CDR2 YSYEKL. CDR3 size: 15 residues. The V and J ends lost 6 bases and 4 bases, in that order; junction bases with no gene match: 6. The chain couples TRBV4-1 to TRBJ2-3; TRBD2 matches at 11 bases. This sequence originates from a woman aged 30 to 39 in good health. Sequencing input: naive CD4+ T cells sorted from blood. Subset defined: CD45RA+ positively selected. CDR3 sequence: CASRALAGVSDTQYF. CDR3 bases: TGCGCCAGCAGGGCACTAGCGGGAGTCTCAGATACGCAGTATTTT.